This TCR beta chain stems from a study of vaccination effects on CD4 cells after COVID-19. The wider study: The authors sampled three convalescent patients early and late after vaccination. After the second dose, samples were taken at median day 72.

At the end of about 10 days of culture, CD4+ T cells were isolated. This individual tested PCR-positive for SARS-CoV-2 infection between March and December 2020. Participants completed two doses of the BNT162b2 or mRNA-1273 vaccine. Points on this clone: Antigen: not known.

Produced via immunoSEQ multiplex PCR; TCRdb's table is partial and in-frame only. This table holds tens of thousands of clones, 65% to 75% found once. Germline lookup yields CDR1 LNHDA and CDR2 SQIVND (reference sequence). V lost 4 bases to trimming and J lost 0 bases, with 13 bases between them. The CDR3 length is 16 residues. Here the sequenced sample was CD4+ T cells from PBMCs cultured without peptide, taken after COVID-19 vaccination. This sequence joins TRBV19 and TRBJ1-3; D is perhaps TRBD1 (6 bases). This receptor was obtained from a human donor who had a prior SARS-CoV-2 infection. The CDR3 region has the DNA TGTGCCAGTAGTACCGGGACACTCAGCTCTGGAAACACCATATATTTT. Translating it yields CASSTGTLSSGNTIYF.